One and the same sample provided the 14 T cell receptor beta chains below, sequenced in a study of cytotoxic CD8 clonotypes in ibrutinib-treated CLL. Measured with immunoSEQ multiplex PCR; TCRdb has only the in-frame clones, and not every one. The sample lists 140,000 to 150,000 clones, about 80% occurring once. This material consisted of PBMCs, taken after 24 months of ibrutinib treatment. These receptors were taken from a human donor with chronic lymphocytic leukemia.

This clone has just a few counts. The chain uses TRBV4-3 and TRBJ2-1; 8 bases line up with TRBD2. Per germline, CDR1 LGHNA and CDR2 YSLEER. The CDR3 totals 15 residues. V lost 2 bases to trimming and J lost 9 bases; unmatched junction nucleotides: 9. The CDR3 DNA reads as TGCGCCAGCAGCCAAAGAGCGGGAGAGGTGAGTGAGCAGTTCTTC. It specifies CASSQRAGEVSEQFF.

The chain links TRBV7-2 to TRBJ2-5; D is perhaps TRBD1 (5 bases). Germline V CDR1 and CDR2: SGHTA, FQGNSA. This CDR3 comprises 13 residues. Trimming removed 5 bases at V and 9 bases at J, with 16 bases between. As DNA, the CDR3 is TGTGCCAGCAGCCCCGGACAACAGTGGGCCCAGTACTTC. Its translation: CASSPGQQWAQYF.

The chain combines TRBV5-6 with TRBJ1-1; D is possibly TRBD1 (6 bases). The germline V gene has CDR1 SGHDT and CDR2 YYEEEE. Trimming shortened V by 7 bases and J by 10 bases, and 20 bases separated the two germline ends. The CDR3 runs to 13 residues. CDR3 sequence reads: CASQPTRGLLAFF. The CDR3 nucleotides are TGTGCCAGCCAGCCTACGCGGGGGCTATTAGCTTTCTTT.

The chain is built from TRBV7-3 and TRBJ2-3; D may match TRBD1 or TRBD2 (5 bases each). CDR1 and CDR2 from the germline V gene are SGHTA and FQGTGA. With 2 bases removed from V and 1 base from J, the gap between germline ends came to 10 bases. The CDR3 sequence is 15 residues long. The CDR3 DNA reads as TGTGCCAGCAGCTTATGGGGGAGAGGCACAGATACGCAGTATTTT. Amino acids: CASSLWGRGTDTQYF.

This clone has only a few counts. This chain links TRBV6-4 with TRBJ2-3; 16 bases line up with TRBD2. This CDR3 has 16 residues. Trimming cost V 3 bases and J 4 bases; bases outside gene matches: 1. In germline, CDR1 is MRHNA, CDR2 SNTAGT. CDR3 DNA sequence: TGTGCCAGCAGTGAGGGACTAGCGGGAGGGGCAGATACGCAGTATTTT. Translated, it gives CASSEGLAGGADTQYF.

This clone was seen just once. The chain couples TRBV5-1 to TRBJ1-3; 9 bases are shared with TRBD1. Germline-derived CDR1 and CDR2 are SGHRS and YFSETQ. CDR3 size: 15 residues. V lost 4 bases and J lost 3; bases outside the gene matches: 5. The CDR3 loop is CASSRGTGSGNTIYF. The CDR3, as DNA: TGCGCCAGCAGCCGGGGGACAGGGAGTGGAAACACCATATATTTT.

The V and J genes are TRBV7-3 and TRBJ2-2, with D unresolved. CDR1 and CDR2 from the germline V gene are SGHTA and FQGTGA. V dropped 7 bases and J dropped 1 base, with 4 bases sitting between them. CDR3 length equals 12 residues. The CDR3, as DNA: TGTGCCAGCACGGGGAACACCGGGGAGCTGTTTTTT. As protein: CASTGNTGELFF.

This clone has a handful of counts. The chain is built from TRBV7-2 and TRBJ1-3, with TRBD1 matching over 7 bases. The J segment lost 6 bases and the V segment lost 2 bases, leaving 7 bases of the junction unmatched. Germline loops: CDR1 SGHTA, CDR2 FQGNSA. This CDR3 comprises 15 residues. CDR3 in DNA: TGTGCCAGCAGCTTAAATGGGGAGGGGGCAAACACCATATATTTT. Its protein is CASSLNGEGANTIYF.

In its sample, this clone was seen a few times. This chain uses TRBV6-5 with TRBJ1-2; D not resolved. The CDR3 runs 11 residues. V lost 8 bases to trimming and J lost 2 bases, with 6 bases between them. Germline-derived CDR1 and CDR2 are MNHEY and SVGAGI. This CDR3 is CASRENYGYTF. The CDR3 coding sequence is TGTGCCAGCCGGGAAAACTATGGCTACACCTTC.

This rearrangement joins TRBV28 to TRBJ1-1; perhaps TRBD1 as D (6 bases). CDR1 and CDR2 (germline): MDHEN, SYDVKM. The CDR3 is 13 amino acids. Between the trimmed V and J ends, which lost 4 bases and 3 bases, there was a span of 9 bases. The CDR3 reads CASSWGQHTEAFF. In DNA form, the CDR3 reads TGTGCCAGCAGTTGGGGGCAACACACTGAAGCTTTCTTT. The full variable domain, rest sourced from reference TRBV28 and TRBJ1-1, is DVKVTQSSRYLVKRTGEKVFLECVQDMDHENMFWYRQDPGLGLRLIYFSYDVKMKEKGDIPEGYSVSREKKERFSLILESASTNQTSMYLCASSWGQHTEAFFGQGTRLTVV.

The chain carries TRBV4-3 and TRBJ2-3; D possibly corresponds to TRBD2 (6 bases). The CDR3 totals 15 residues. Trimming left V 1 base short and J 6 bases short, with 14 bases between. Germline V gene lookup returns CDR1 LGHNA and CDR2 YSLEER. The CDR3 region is CASSQGGNGRDTQYF. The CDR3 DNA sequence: TGCGCCAGCAGCCAAGGTGGGAATGGGAGGGATACGCAGTATTTT.

CDR3 nucleotide sequence: TGTGCCTGCCGAGGGTTACAATTCCTCTATGGCTACACCTTC. Its protein is CACRGLQFLYGYTF. The genes are TRBV30 and TRBJ1-2, with no clear D. The germline gives CDR1 GTSNPN, CDR2 SVGIG (reference sequence). With 6 bases removed from V and 4 bases from J, the gap between germline ends came to 18 bases. The CDR3 is 14 amino acids.

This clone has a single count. For the CDR3, the DNA is TGTGCCAGCTCCCCCAGGGGGGAAGCTTTCTTT. Translation gives CASSPRGEAFF. The J gene is TRBJ1-1, the V gene TRBV18, with 7 bases fitting TRBD1. The CDR3 spans 11 residues. Germline-derived CDR1 and CDR2 are KGHSH and LQKENI. The V and J ends lost 6 bases and 8 bases, in that order; junction bases with no gene match: 3.

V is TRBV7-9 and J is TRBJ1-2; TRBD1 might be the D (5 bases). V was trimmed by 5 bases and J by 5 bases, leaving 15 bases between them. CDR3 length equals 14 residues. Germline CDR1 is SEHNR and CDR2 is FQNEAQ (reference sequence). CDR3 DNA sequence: TGTGCCAGCAGCACCCTTGGGGGGGGATATGGCTACACCTTC. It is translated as CASSTLGGGYGYTF.